Detailed here is one TCR beta chain. The entry originates in a study of T cell changes during pregnancy in multiple sclerosis. Clones were sequenced by immunoSEQ multiplex PCR, and TCRdb holds only the in-frame ones, with some missing. The sample shows around 40,000 clones, about nine tenths of them seen only once. V shed 3 bases and J 4 bases; nucleotides not matched to a gene: 6. The germline CDR1 and CDR2 sequences are SGHRS and YFSETQ. The CDR3 spans 15 residues. J is TRBJ2-5 and V is TRBV5-1; 10 bases are shared with TRBD1. This specimen consisted of CD8+ T cells from peripheral blood mononuclear cells, obtained in the second trimester of pregnancy. The sequence came from a female donor with multiple sclerosis, enrolled in a pregnancy study. In nucleotides, the CDR3 is TGCGCCAGCAGCTGGACAGGGGGGACGGGAGAGACCCAGTACTTC. This sequence encodes CASSWTGGTGETQYF. The full variable domain, its missing parts supplied by reference TRBV5-1 and TRBJ2-5, is KAGVTQTPRYLIKTRGQQVTLSCSPISGHRSVSWYQQTPGQGLQFLFEYFSETQRNKGNFPGRFSGRQFSNSRSEMNVSTLELGDSALYLCASSWTGGTGETQYFGPGTRLLVL.